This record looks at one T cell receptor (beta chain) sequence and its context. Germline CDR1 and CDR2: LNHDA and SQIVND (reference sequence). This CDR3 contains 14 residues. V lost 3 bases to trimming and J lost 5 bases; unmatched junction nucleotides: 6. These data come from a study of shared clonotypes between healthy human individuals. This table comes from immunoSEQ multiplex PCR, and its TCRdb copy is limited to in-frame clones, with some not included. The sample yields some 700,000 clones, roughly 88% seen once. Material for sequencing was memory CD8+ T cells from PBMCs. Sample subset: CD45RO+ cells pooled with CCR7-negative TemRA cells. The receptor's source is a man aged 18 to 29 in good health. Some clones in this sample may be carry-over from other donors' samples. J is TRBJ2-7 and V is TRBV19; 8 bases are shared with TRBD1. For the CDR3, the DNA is TGTGCCAGTAGTATCTTCAGGGGGCTGAACGAGCAGTACTTC. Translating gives CASSIFRGLNEQYF.